This is a list of T cell receptor beta chains from one sample in a study of OX40 agonist ivuxolimab in advanced cancers. Sequencing was performed with immunoSEQ multiplex PCR; in TCRdb, only in-frame clones are kept and a portion is missing. In the table there are tens of thousands of clones, approximately 85% of which are singletons. The material sequenced was CD4+ or CD8+ T cells sorted from blood, taken in a trial of the OX40 agonist ivuxolimab. The source of these receptors is an adult with an advanced solid tumor such as melanoma, head and neck, liver or kidney cancer. Both conserved end residues are part of each CDR3. Fields, in order: V gene, J gene, D gene, clone size, CDR3 DNA, CDR3 protein. D genes are given only for firm matches. Size tells how often a clone was seen (once, few, many) or the class of an expanded clone, and some rows leave it out.

TRBV7-9	TRBJ2-3	-	-	TGTGCCAGCGCCTCGGGCGACGCAGATACGCAGTATTTT	CASASGDADTQYF
TRBV7-8	TRBJ2-1	-	-	TGTGCCAGCAGCTTACCGCGATTCATAGAGAATGAGCAGTTCTTC	CASSLPRFIENEQFF
TRBV7-2	TRBJ2-1	TRBD2	-	TGTGCCAGCAGCTCCTGGACTAGCGGGAGAGCGAGTGAGCAGTTCTTC	CASSSWTSGRASEQFF
TRBV28	TRBJ1-3	TRBD1	-	TGTGCCAGCAGTTTCTCCACAGGGGCAGTCTCTGGAAACACCATATATTTT	CASSFSTGAVSGNTIYF
TRBV7-2	TRBJ2-1	-	-	TGTGCCAGCAGCAAATCGGACAGCTCCTACAATGAGCAGTTCTTC	CASSKSDSSYNEQFF
TRBV9	TRBJ2-5	-	-	TGTGCCAGCAGCGTAGAGGGTGGGGGCAGGGAGACCCAGTACTTC	CASSVEGGGRETQYF
TRBV4-3	TRBJ2-7	-	-	TGCGCCAGCAGCCAAGGAACAGGGAGCGACGAGCAGTACTTC	CASSQGTGSDEQYF
TRBV19	TRBJ1-5	-	-	TGTGCCAGTAGGCACCGGGTCCTCAATCAGCCCCAGCATTTT	CASRHRVLNQPQHF
TRBV7-9	TRBJ2-7	-	-	TGTGCCAGCAGCTTGACACAGAAGTACGAGCAGTACTTC	CASSLTQKYEQYF
TRBV4-1	TRBJ2-3	TRBD2	-	TGCGCCAGCAGCCAAGGAATACGGACTAGCAAAGATACGCAGTATTTT	CASSQGIRTSKDTQYF
TRBV19	TRBJ1-5	TRBD1	-	TGTGCCAGCAGGACAGGGAGGTTGCCCCAGCATTTT	CASRTGRLPQHF
TRBV27	TRBJ1-1	-	-	TGTGCCAGGAGAGGACATTCCCCGAACACTGAAGCTTTCTTT	CARRGHSPNTEAFF
TRBV6-1	TRBJ2-1	-	-	TGTGCCAGCAGACGGGACTCACTGGCCAATGAGCAGTTCTTC	CASRRDSLANEQFF
TRBV9	TRBJ2-1	TRBD2	-	TGTGCCAGCAGCGAGGGACTAGCGGGAGCGGAACAGTTCTTC	CASSEGLAGAEQFF
TRBV4-2	TRBJ2-1	-	-	TGTGCCAGCAGCCAAGAGGTGGGGGACTCCTACAATGAGCAGTTCTTC	CASSQEVGDSYNEQFF
TRBV7-9	TRBJ1-4	-	once	TGTGCCAGCAGCTTAGTTGGGGGCGGCAGGCTAGATGAAAAACTGTTTTTT	CASSLVGGGRLDEKLFF
TRBV7-9	TRBJ1-5	-	-	TGTGCCAGCAGCTTAGGCGGGGGGAACAATCAGCCCCAGCATTTT	CASSLGGGNNQPQHF
TRBV11-3	TRBJ1-1	TRBD1	once	TGTGCCAGCAGCTTAGGACGACAGGGGGCATTTTGGAACACTGAAGCTTTCTTT	CASSLGRQGAFWNTEAFF
TRBV27	TRBJ2-1	TRBD2	-	TGTGCCAGCAGTCTATTAGCGGGAGGCCAAAGGAATGAGCAGTTCTTC	CASSLLAGGQRNEQFF
TRBV5-4	TRBJ2-3	-	-	TGTGCCAGCAGCTTGAAAGATACGCAGTATTTT	CASSLKDTQYF
TRBV30	TRBJ1-2	-	-	TGTGCCTGGAGTGTAAGTTCCAGGGCTCGAACCTTC	CAWSVSSRARTF
TRBV5-5	TRBJ1-4	TRBD1	-	TGTGCCAGCAGCTTGGATTGGACAGGGGATGAAAAACTGTTTTTT	CASSLDWTGDEKLFF
TRBV19	TRBJ2-6	-	-	TGTGCCAGTAGTATAGATCTCTCTGGGGCCAACGTCCTGACTTTC	CASSIDLSGANVLTF
TRBV7-9	TRBJ1-4	-	-	TGTGCCAGCAGGCCTTATTTACAGGACAATGAAAAACTGTTTTTT	CASRPYLQDNEKLFF
TRBV5-4	TRBJ2-1	-	-	TGTGCCAGCAGCTTGGGACATGACAATGAGCAGTTCTTC	CASSLGHDNEQFF
TRBV19	TRBJ1-2	-	-	TGTGCCAGTCGGGAGACCTATGGCTACACCTTC	CASRETYGYTF
TRBV5-1	TRBJ1-4	-	-	TGCGCCAGCAGCTTGGGAGGTCAGCGCAATGAAAAACTGTTTTTT	CASSLGGQRNEKLFF
TRBV11-2	TRBJ2-2	-	-	TGTGCCAGCAGCTTAGATGCGGAAACCGGGGAGCTGTTTTTT	CASSLDAETGELFF
TRBV2	TRBJ1-2	-	-	TGTGCCAGCAATATCGTAAGAGGGTATGGCTACACCTTC	CASNIVRGYGYTF
TRBV11-3	TRBJ2-1	TRBD2	-	TGTGCCAGCAGCTTAGCGGGACTAGCGGGATATGAGCAGTTCTTC	CASSLAGLAGYEQFF
TRBV7-2	TRBJ2-1	-	-	TGTGCCAGCAGCTTAGAGTTGGGATACAATGAGCAGTTCTTC	CASSLELGYNEQFF
TRBV11-2	TRBJ2-7	TRBD2	once	TGTGCCAGCAGCGAAAGCGGGAGTAGCTCCTACGAGCAGTACTTC	CASSESGSSSYEQYF
TRBV2	TRBJ2-3	TRBD2	-	TGTGCCAGCAGCGGGACTAGCGGGAGGACTAGCACAGATACGCAGTATTTT	CASSGTSGRTSTDTQYF
TRBV10-3	TRBJ1-4	-	-	TGTGCCATCAGTTCTGCCCAGGGAATGGGTAATGAAAAACTGTTTTTT	CAISSAQGMGNEKLFF
TRBV6-6	TRBJ1-5	-	-	TGTGCCAGCAGTTACTCGGCGGGGGCCGATCAGCCCCAGCATTTT	CASSYSAGADQPQHF
TRBV6-5	TRBJ2-3	-	-	TGTGCCAGCAGTTACTCGTTGGAGGGAACAGATACGCAGTATTTT	CASSYSLEGTDTQYF
TRBV5-1	TRBJ2-7	-	once	TGCGCCAGCAGCTTCACAGGGAGTTGGGTCCACGAGCAGTACTTC	CASSFTGSWVHEQYF
TRBV7-2	TRBJ2-3	-	-	TGTGCCAGCAGCTATCCTCTAGCGATAACTAGCACAGATACGCAGTATTTT	CASSYPLAITSTDTQYF